The following is a T cell receptor beta chain sequence with its context. Trimming at V came to 1 base and at J to 2 bases, leaving 1 base not matched to a gene. The CDR3 runs 15 residues. Germline CDR1 LGHDT, CDR2 YNNKEL (reference sequence). The entry originates in a study of blood T cell repertoires in COVID-19. The overall study: Material from acute and convalescent COVID-19 was sourced from the United States, Italy and Spain. T cells, B-cell-depleted T cells, or PBMCs supplied cDNA or gDNA.

Original processing methods: Amplification of reference gene primers provided the estimated nucleated cell counts. Repertoires were generated with immunoSEQ multiplex PCR, while TCRdb's copy carries only in-frame clones and drops some. V, J and clone size reflect that table, while D and trimming were determined from the DNA. The table shows roughly 100,000 clones, with 60% to 80% occurring only once. The chain joins TRBV3-1 (or the pseudogene TRBV3-2) to TRBJ2-3; the match to TRBD2 covers 9 bases. The sequence came from a man in his sixties with active or convalescent COVID-19. Material: peripheral blood. The CDR3 reads CASSQGTSVTDTQYF. The CDR3 DNA sequence: TGTGCCAGCAGCCAAGGGACTAGCGTCACAGATACGCAGTATTTT.